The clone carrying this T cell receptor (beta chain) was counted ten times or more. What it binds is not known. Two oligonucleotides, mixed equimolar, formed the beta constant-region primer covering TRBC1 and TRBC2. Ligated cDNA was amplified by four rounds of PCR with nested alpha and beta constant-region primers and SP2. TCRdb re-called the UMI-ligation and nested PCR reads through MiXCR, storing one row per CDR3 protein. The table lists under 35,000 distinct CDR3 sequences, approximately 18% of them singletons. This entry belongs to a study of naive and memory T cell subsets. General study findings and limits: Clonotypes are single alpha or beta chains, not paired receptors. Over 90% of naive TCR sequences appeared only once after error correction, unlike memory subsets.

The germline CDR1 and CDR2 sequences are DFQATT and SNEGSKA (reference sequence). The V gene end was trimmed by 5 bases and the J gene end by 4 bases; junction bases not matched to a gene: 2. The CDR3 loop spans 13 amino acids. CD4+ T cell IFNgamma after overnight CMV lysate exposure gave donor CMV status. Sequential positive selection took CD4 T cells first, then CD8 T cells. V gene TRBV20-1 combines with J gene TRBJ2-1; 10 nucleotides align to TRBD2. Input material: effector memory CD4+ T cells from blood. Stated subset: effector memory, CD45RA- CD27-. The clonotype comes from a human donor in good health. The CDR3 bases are TGCAGTGCTTTAGCGGGAGGATACAATGAGCAGTTCTTC. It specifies CSALAGGYNEQFF.